Here is one T cell receptor (beta chain) with its context. No antigen is known for it. The record originates from a study of beta chain features in type 1 diabetes. Study-wide findings and caveats: Within each of all four CD4+ subsets, Type 1 diabetes patients had TCRB CDR3s that were moderately but significantly shorter.

V was trimmed by 5 bases and J by 4 bases, leaving 14 bases between them. CDR3 length: 14 amino acids. Germline CDR1 reads MNHEY; CDR2 reads SVGAGI. Of the isolated RNA, all was reverse transcribed, and so the sequenced material was expressed TCRB transcripts. Clones were sequenced by immunoSEQ multiplex PCR, and TCRdb holds only the in-frame ones, with some missing. The profile shows 250,000 or so clones, about 15% of them singletons. Sequenced input: naive CD4+ T cells from blood. This receptor was identified in a man aged 25 to 40 with type 1 diabetes. V gene TRBV6-5 combines with J gene TRBJ1-1; perhaps TRBD1 as D (5 bases). CDR3 amino acids: CASSRRGAGTEAFF. CDR3 nucleotides: TGTGCCAGCAGTCGACGCGGGGCGGGCACTGAAGCTTTCTTT.